The rows below give T cell receptor beta chains drawn from one sample of a study of T cell repertoires in cytomegalovirus infection. A single record per CDR3 protein comes from TCRdb applying MiXCR to the reads. The sample lists 370,000 or so distinct CDR3 sequences, roughly 34% occurring once. The antigens for these receptors are not known. The sample consisted of cultured PBMCs, taken from culture after CMV antigen stimulation. Source of these receptors: a human donor in good health (CMV status not recorded). Some clones in this sample may be carry-over from other donors' samples. Both conserved end residues are part of each CDR3. A D gene is named only where the DNA matches it firmly. Clone size is stated in some rows and not others, as once, few, many or a class when expanded.

V	size	J	D	length	CDR3	DNA
TRBV25-1	-	TRBJ1-1	-	12	CASSPMGTEAFF	TGTGCCAGCAGCCCAATGGGGACTGAAGCTTTCTTT
TRBV7-8	few	TRBJ2-1	-	16	CASSPRVVSSYNEQFF	TGTGCCAGCAGCCCCCGCGTGGTCAGCTCCTACAATGAGCAGTTCTTC
TRBV7-6	few	TRBJ2-7	-	16	CASSLWPGQDSYEQYF	TGTGCCAGCAGCTTATGGCCGGGGCAGGACTCCTACGAGCAGTACTTC
TRBV30	-	TRBJ2-2	-	15	CAWSPSWINTGELFF	TGTGCCTGGAGTCCTTCATGGATCAACACCGGGGAGCTGTTTTTT
TRBV10-3	few	TRBJ1-1	-	13	CAISERENTEAFF	TGTGCCATCAGTGAAAGGGAGAACACTGAAGCTTTCTTT
TRBV11-3	-	TRBJ2-5	TRBD1	14	CASSPNRGQETQYF	TGTGCCAGCAGCCCGAACAGGGGCCAGGAGACCCAGTACTTC
TRBV7-2	-	TRBJ2-3	TRBD2	16	CASSLNLQLAFDTQYF	TGTGCCAGCAGCTTGAACCTTCAACTAGCGTTCGATACGCAGTATTTT
TRBV6-2/TRBV6-3	many	TRBJ2-1	-	15	CASNPGGSSSNEQFF	TGTGCCAGCAACCCAGGGGGGTCAAGTTCAAATGAGCAGTTCTTC
TRBV7-9	few	TRBJ2-1	TRBD1	16	CASRPLRDRGLSEQFF	TGTGCCAGCAGACCTCTCCGGGACAGGGGGCTTAGCGAGCAGTTCTTC
TRBV27	-	TRBJ1-6	-	13	CASSGGGWSPLHF	TGTGCCAGCAGCGGCGGCGGATGGTCACCCCTCCACTTT
TRBV6-1	-	TRBJ1-2	TRBD1	13	CASTSDRGVGYTF	TGTGCCAGCACCTCGGACAGGGGGGTTGGCTACACCTTC
TRBV20-1	-	TRBJ2-5	TRBD2	15	CSAPLAGGPQETQYF	TGCAGTGCGCCCCTAGCGGGAGGCCCCCAAGAGACCCAGTACTTC
TRBV18	-	TRBJ1-2	-	16	CASSPPTDVREGGYTF	TGTGCCAGCTCACCACCGACCGACGTCCGGGAGGGCGGCTACACCTTC
TRBV20-1	few	TRBJ2-7	TRBD1	14	CSAFPGTGTFEQYF	TGCAGTGCTTTCCCCGGGACAGGCACTTTCGAGCAGTACTTC
TRBV11-2	-	TRBJ1-1	TRBD1	15	CASSSRQGAIAEAFF	TGTGCCAGCAGCTCACGACAGGGGGCAATCGCTGAAGCTTTCTTT
TRBV20-1	-	TRBJ2-1	-	13	CSARKGALDEQFF	TGCAGTGCTAGAAAAGGAGCCCTAGATGAGCAGTTCTTC
TRBV9	few	TRBJ2-1	-	16	CASSVGGTLRANEQFF	TGTGCCAGCAGCGTAGGAGGGACCCTTCGGGCAAATGAGCAGTTCTTC
TRBV6-6	-	TRBJ2-5	-	13	CASMGIGPETQYF	TGTGCCAGCATGGGGATAGGGCCCGAGACCCAGTACTTC
TRBV14	-	TRBJ1-1	TRBD1	18	CASSQGKGGFRQGPEAFF	TGTGCCAGCAGCCAAGGTAAAGGAGGGTTTCGACAGGGACCTGAAGCTTTCTTT
TRBV5-8	-	TRBJ1-2	-	14	CASSLWTQNYGYTF	TGTGCCAGCAGCTTGTGGACCCAAAACTATGGCTACACCTTC
TRBV7-2	many	TRBJ2-3	-	13	CASSSQGTDTQYF	TGTGCCAGCAGCTCCCAGGGGACGGATACGCAGTATTTT
TRBV6-5	few	TRBJ1-2	-	18	CASSYSIRGARWDYGYTF	TGTGCCAGCAGTTACTCGATCCGGGGGGCAAGGTGGGACTATGGCTACACCTTC